Below, one T cell receptor (beta chain) is given with its context. A much larger clone differs by one base, so this may be a read error. This CDR3 spans 15 amino acids. Looked up from germline, CDR1 is SGHAT and CDR2 is FQNNGV. Genomic DNA provided the template from which TCR beta CDR3 was amplified by two-round multiplex PCR. The first PCR round targeted every TRBV and TRBJ gene with specific primers. TCRdb processed the multiplex PCR reads anew with MiXCR; each CDR3 protein has one entry. This sample has approximately 23,000 distinct CDR3 sequences; about 40% occur once, and the top ten carry around 50%. This specimen belongs to a study of prognosis after radiotherapy for stage I lung cancer.

The origin of this receptor is a donor over 45 with non-small cell lung cancer. The chain has TRBV11-2 and TRBJ2-5; the match to TRBD2 covers 8 bases. The material was PBMCs, obtained before or after stereotactic body radiation therapy (not recorded which). The CDR3 DNA is TGTGCCAGCAGTCGGGGGGGAGCGGGAGTGGAGAACCAGTACTTC. Translation gives CASSRGGAGVENQYF.